The sequence of this T cell receptor beta chain was determined in a study of siplizumab effects on memory and regulatory T cells. This clone came up a few times. Its antigen is unidentified. Measured with immunoSEQ multiplex PCR; TCRdb has only the in-frame clones, and not every one. This sample carries about 120,000 clones, about 95% of them seen once, and the ten largest clones take approximately 1.8%. The CDR3 totals 13 residues. V was cut by 3 bases and J by 0 bases, with 8 bases left in between. CDR1 is GTSNPN, CDR2 SVGIG, per germline (reference sequence). Study-wide results and limits: Poor capture below about 10^-5 frequency left most alloreactive clones unmapped to unstimulated subsets. Siplizumab produced a significant reduction in alloreactive sequences that were traceable to unstimulated CD4+ memory cells. Controls had around 25% Treg-derived mappable alloreactive CD4+ clones on average, versus less than 70% with siplizumab.

The clonotype comes from a human donor in good health. The chain has TRBV30 and TRBJ1-1, with D hard to call. Material for sequencing was non-Treg CD4+ T cells sorted from blood. Here the CDR3 reads CAWRNGLNTEAFF. CDR3 coding DNA: TGTGCCTGGAGGAACGGGTTGAACACTGAAGCTTTCTTT. Complete variable domain (other parts from reference TRBV30 and TRBJ1-1): SQTIHQWPATLVQPVGSPLSLECTVEGTSNPNLYWYRQAAGRGLQLLFYSVGIGQISSEVPQNLSASRPQDRQFILSSKKLLLSDSGFYLCAWRNGLNTEAFFGQGTRLTVV.